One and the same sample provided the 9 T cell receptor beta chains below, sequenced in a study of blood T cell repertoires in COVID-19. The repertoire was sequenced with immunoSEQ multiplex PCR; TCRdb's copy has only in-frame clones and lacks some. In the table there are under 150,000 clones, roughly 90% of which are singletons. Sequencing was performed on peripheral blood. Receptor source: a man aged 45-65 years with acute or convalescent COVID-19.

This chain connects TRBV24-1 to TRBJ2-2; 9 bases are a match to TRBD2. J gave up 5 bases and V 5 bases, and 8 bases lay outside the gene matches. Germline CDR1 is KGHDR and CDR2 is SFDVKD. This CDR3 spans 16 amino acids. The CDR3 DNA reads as TGTGCCACCAGTGGCCCGGGACTAGCCCGGACCGGGGAGCTGTTTTTT. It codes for CATSGPGLARTGELFF.

The CDR3 DNA is TGTGCCACCAGATATGGCGAGCGGGGGCCGTTCGAGCAGTTCTTC. Amino acid sequence: CATRYGERGPFEQFF. V usage is TRBV10-3 and J usage is TRBJ2-1, with 8 bases matching TRBD2. Germline V gives CDR1 ENHRY, CDR2 SYGVKD. V lost 10 bases, J lost 10 bases, and 18 bases stayed unmatched. CDR3 length: 15 residues.

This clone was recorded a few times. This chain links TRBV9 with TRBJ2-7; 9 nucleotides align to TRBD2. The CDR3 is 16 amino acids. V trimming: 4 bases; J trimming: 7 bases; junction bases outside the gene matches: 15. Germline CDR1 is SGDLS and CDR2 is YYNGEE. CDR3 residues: CASSPQPGLAGVEQYF. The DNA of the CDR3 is TGTGCCAGCAGCCCTCAGCCGGGGTTAGCGGGAGTTGAGCAGTACTTC.

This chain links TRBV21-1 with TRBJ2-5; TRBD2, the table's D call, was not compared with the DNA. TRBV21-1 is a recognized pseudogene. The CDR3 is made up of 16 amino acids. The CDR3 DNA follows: TGTGCCAGCAGCAAATTATTAGAGGAAGGCCAAGAGACCCAGTACTTC. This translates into CASSKLLEEGQETQYF.

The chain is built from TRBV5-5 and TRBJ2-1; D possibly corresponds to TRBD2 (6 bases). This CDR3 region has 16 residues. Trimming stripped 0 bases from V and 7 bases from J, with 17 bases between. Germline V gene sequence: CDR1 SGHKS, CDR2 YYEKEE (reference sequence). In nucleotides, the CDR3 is TGTGCCAGCAGCTTGGAGGCGGGACTGCGGGGAAATGAGCAGTTCTTC. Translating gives CASSLEAGLRGNEQFF.

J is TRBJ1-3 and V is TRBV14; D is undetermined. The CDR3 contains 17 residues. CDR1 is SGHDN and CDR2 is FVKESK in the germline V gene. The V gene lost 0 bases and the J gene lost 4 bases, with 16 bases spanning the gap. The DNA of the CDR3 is TGTGCCAGCAGCCAAGATTTTTTTCGGACGGGGGGAAACACCATATATTTT. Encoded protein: CASSQDFFRTGGNTIYF.

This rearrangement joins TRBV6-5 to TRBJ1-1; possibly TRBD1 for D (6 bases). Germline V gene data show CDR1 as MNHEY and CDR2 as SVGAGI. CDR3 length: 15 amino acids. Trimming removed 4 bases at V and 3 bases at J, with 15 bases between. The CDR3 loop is CASSSEQGIYTEAFF. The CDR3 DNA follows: TGTGCCAGCAGTTCGGAGCAGGGGATTTACACTGAAGCTTTCTTT.

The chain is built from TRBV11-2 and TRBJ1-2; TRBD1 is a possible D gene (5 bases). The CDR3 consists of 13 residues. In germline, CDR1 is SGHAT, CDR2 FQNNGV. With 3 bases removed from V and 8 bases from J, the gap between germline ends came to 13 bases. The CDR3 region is CASSLTDLGGYTF. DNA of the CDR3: TGTGCCAGCAGCTTGACAGACTTGGGGGGCTACACCTTC.

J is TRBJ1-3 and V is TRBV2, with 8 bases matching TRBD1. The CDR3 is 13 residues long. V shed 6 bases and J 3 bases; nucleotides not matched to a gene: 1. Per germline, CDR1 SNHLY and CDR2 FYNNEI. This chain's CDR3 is CASRGQVGNTIYF. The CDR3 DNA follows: TGTGCCAGCAGGGGACAGGTTGGAAACACCATATATTTT.